The TCR beta chain under discussion was sequenced for a study of blood T cell repertoires in COVID-19. Enrollment of patients from Seattle took place during active infection, with longitudinal follow-up. The table lists this clone with a count of one. In the original processing: Using reference gene primer amplification, nucleated cell counts were estimated. The method was immunoSEQ multiplex PCR; TCRdb's version includes in-frame clones alone and lacks a portion of them. V and J calls and clone size come straight from that table; D and trimming were deduced from the DNA. The sample carries about 76,000 clones, roughly 81% recorded once. This sequence was found in a man between 60 and 75 years old with COVID-19, enrolled during active disease. Sequencing was carried out using peripheral blood.

The CDR3 protein is CASSGRLAGGPGEQFF. The CDR3 DNA is TGTGCCAGCAGTGGCCGACTAGCGGGGGGGCCGGGTGAGCAGTTCTTC. The chain recombines TRBV6-4 with TRBJ2-1, with 14 nucleotides matching TRBD2. The CDR3 runs to 16 residues. CDR1 is MRHNA and CDR2 is SNTAGT in the germline V gene. The junction had 8 bases not matched to a gene; V was cut back by 4 bases and J by 9 bases.